Following are 8 T cell receptor beta chains from one sample sequenced in a study of blood T cell repertoires in COVID-19. TCRdb's table, derived via immunoSEQ multiplex PCR, lists solely in-frame clones and lacks some. This sample has some 70,000 clones, with approximately 88% found just once. The sequenced sample consisted of peripheral blood. The receptors here all came from a human donor in a cohort sampled during active COVID-19.

This chain links TRBV3-1 (or the pseudogene TRBV3-2) with TRBJ2-1; weak D call: TRBD2 (5 bases). The CDR3 contains 14 residues. Trimming took 0 bases from V and 12 from J, leaving 15 bases between them. Germline loops: CDR1 LGHDT, CDR2 YNNKEL (reference sequence). The CDR3 is CASSQEPGVERQFF. Written as DNA, the CDR3 is TGTGCCAGCAGCCAAGAACCCGGGGTAGAGCGGCAGTTCTTC.

The chain has TRBV21-1 and TRBJ2-1; the D call in the table, TRBD2, was not verified against the DNA. TRBV21-1 is recorded as a pseudogene. The CDR3 contains 16 residues. CDR3 DNA sequence: TGTGCCAGCAGCTACTACCCCGGGACTCGGAACAATGAGCAGTTCTTC. It yields the protein CASSYYPGTRNNEQFF.

The chain joins TRBV5-1 to TRBJ2-2, with D unresolved. The CDR3 length is 14 residues. Germline assignment: CDR1 SGHRS and CDR2 YFSETQ. V lost 2 bases and J lost 1, with 6 bases in between. CDR3 sequence reads: CASSFGGNTGELFF. The CDR3 DNA is TGCGCCAGCAGCTTTGGCGGGAACACCGGGGAGCTGTTTTTT.

This clone was detected only once. V gene TRBV6-5 combines with J gene TRBJ2-1; 8 nucleotides align to TRBD2. Germline V gives CDR1 MNHEY, CDR2 SVGAGI. The CDR3 is 14 amino acids. The junction had 8 bases not matched to a gene; V was cut back by 6 bases and J by 7 bases. CDR3 amino acids: CASSPGGAFNEQFF. The CDR3 bases are TGTGCCAGCAGCCCGGGGGGGGCGTTTAATGAGCAGTTCTTC.

CDR3 loop: CASSAEKLFF. In DNA, the CDR3 is TGCGCCAGCAGTGCGGAAAAACTGTTTTTT. The rearrangement joins TRBV4-1 to TRBJ1-4; D ambiguous. The CDR3 is 10 residues long. Per germline, CDR1 MGHRA and CDR2 YSYEKL. Trimming removed 6 bases from V and 8 bases from J, with 4 bases in between.

The CDR3 loop is CASSEQENTEAFF. As DNA, the CDR3 is TGTGCCAGCAGTGAACAGGAGAACACTGAAGCTTTCTTT. This chain uses TRBV6-1 with TRBJ1-1; unclear D gene. The CDR3 runs 13 residues. Between the trimmed V and J ends, which lost 2 bases and 1 base, there was a span of 5 bases. Germline V CDR1 and CDR2: MNHNS, SASEGT.

The chain is built from TRBV12-3 or TRBV12-4 and TRBJ2-7; D call uncertain. Between the trimmed V and J ends, which lost 5 bases and 1 base, there was a span of 9 bases. The CDR3 runs to 13 residues. The CDR3 DNA reads TGTGCCAGCAGTCCCTTTTTATCCTACGAGCAGTACTTC. Amino acid sequence: CASSPFLSYEQYF.

This chain links TRBV2 with TRBJ2-7; the match to TRBD1 covers 9 bases. The germline V gene has CDR1 SNHLY and CDR2 FYNNEI. V shed 4 bases and J 1 base; nucleotides not matched to a gene: 23. The CDR3 has 21 residues. CDR3 nucleotides: TGTGCCAGCAGTGTTCCGGGACAGGGAAGTGGAATGAGGACCCAGTCCTACGAGCAGTACTTC. It encodes CASSVPGQGSGMRTQSYEQYF.